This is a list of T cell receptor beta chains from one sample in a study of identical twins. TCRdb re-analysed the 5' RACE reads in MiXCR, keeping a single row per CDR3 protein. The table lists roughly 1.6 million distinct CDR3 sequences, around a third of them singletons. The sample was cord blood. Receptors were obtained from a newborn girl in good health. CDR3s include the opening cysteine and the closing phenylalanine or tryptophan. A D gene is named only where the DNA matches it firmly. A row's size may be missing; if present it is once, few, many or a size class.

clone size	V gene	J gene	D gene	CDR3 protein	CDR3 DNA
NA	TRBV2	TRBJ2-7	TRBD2	CASSPPTSGEQYF	TGTGCCAGCAGTCCCCCGACTAGCGGCGAGCAGTACTTC
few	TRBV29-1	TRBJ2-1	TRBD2	CSVDLLAGGPNEQFF	TGCAGCGTTGATTTGCTAGCGGGGGGACCAAATGAGCAGTTCTTC
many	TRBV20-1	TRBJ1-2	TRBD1	CSARTGGNYGYTF	TGCAGCGCCCGGACAGGGGGAAACTATGGCTACACCTTC
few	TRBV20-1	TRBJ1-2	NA	CSARKGSSWGYTF	TGCAGTGCTAGAAAAGGTTCCTCTTGGGGCTACACCTTC
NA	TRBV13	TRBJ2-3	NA	CASSPAGPTQYF	TGTGCCAGCAGCCCGGCCGGGCCTACGCAGTATTTT
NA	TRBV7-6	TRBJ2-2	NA	CASSFNRGGELFF	TGTGCCAGCAGCTTTAATAGGGGCGGGGAGCTGTTTTTT
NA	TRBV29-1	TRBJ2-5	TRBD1	CSVSGDREQETQYF	TGCAGCGTTTCCGGGGACAGGGAGCAAGAGACCCAGTACTTC
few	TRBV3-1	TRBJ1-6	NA	CASRSPGQHNSPLHF	TGTGCCAGCAGGTCCCCGGGACAACATAATTCACCCCTCCACTTT
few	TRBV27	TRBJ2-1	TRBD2	CASSPWGGLAGQIYNEQFF	TGTGCCAGCAGTCCATGGGGTGGACTAGCAGGTCAGATTTACAATGAGCAGTTCTTC
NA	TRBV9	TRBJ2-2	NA	CASSVVESPNTGELFF	TGTGCCAGCAGCGTAGTCGAGTCCCCGAACACCGGGGAGCTGTTTTTT
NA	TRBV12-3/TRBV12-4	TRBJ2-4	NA	CASTFVGNREMAKNIQYF	TGTGCCAGCACCTTCGTCGGGAACAGGGAAATGGCCAAAAACATTCAGTACTTC
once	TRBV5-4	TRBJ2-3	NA	CASSNDISSTDTQYF	TGTGCCAGCAGCAACGACATATCTAGCACAGATACGCAGTATTTT
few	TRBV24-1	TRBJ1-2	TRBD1	CATSDLGDRGREWVYGYTF	TGTGCCACCAGTGATTTGGGGGACAGGGGGCGCGAGTGGGTCTATGGCTACACCTTC
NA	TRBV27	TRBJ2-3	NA	CASSPSRSVTDTQYF	TGTGCCAGCAGTCCCAGCCGGTCGGTCACAGATACGCAGTATTTT
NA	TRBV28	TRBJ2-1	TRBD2	CAFSGFGNEQFF	TGTGCCTTTAGCGGGTTTGGAAATGAGCAGTTCTTC
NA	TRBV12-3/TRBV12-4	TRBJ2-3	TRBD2	CASRWGTRSTDTQYF	TGTGCCAGCAGGTGGGGGACTAGGAGCACAGATACGCAGTATTTT
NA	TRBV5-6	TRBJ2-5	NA	CASSLRQAYGQYF	TGTGCCAGCAGCTTGCGACAGGCTTACGGGCAGTACTTC
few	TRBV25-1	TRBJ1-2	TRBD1	CASSDGDRTNYGYTF	TGTGCCAGCAGTGACGGGGACAGGACGAACTATGGCTACACCTTC
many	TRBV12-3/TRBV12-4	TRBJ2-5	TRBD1	CASSWTGETQYF	TGTGCCAGCAGTTGGACAGGGGAGACCCAGTACTTC
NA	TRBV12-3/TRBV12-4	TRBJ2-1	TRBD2	CASSLALAGGDEQFF	TGCGCCAGCAGCTTGGCACTAGCGGGGGGTGATGAGCAGTTCTTC
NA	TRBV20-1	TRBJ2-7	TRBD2	CSARDGGGYSYEQYF	TGCAGTGCTAGAGATGGGGGAGGGTATTCCTACGAGCAGTACTTC
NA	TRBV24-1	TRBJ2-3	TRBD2	CATSEPAGGTDTQYF	TGTGCCACCAGTGAGCCAGCGGGGGGCACAGATACGCAGTATTTT
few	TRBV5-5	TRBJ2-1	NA	CASSNRGRGEYNEQFF	TGTGCCAGCAGCAATCGGGGGCGCGGCGAGTACAATGAGCAGTTCTTC
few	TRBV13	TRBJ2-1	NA	CASSSREGESYNEQFF	TGTGCCAGCAGCTCCCGTGAGGGCGAGTCCTACAATGAGCAGTTCTTC
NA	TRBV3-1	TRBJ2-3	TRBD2	CASSHFLTSGLSSTDTQYF	TGTGCCAGCAGCCACTTTTTGACTAGCGGGTTATCTAGCACAGATACGCAGTATTTT
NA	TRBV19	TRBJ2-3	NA	CASSEELWGDTQYF	TGTGCCAGTAGTGAAGAACTTTGGGGAGATACGCAGTATTTT
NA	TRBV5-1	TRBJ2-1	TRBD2	CASSLAGREGYNEQFF	TGCGCCAGCAGCTTGGCCGGGCGGGAGGGCTACAATGAGCAGTTCTTC
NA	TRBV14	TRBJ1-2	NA	CAISINYGYTF	TGTGCCATTTCGATCAACTATGGCTACACCTTC
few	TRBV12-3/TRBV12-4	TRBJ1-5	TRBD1	CASSIARQGYQPQHF	TGTGCCAGCAGTATCGCCCGACAGGGGTATCAGCCCCAGCATTTT
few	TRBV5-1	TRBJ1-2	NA	CASSLDPSPIGYTF	TGCGCCAGCAGCTTGGATCCCAGCCCTATCGGCTACACCTTC
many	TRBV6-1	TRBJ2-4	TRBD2	CASSDGTSGRAGNIQYF	TGTGCCAGCAGTGACGGGACTAGCGGGAGGGCCGGAAACATTCAGTACTTC
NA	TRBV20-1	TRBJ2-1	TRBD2	CSAQLSGRNYNEQFF	TGCAGTGCCCAACTGAGCGGGAGAAATTACAATGAGCAGTTCTTC